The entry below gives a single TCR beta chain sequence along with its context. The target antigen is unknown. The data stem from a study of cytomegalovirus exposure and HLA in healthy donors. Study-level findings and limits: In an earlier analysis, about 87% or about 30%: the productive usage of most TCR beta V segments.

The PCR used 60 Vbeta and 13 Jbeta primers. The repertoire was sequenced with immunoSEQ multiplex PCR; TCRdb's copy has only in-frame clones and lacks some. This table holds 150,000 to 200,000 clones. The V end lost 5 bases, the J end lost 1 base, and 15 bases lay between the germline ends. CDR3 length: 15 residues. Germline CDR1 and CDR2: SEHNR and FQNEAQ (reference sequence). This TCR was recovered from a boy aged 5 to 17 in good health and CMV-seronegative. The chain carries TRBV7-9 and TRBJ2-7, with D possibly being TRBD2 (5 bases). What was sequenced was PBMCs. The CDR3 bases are TGTGCCAGCAGCCTGGACTCGTCGTGGTCCTACGAGCAGTACTTC. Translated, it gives CASSLDSSWSYEQYF.